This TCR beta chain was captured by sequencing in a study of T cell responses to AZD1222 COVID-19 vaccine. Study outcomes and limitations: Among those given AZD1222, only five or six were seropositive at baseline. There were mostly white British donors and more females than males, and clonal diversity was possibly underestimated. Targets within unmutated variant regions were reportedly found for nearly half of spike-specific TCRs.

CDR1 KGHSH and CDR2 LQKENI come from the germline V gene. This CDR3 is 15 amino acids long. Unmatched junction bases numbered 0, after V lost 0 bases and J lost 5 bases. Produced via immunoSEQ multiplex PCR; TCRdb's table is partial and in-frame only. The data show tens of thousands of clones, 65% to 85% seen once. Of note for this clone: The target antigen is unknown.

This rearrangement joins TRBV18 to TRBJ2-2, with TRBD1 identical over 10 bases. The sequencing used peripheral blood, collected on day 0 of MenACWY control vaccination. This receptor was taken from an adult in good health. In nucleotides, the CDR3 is TGTGCCAGCTCACCACCGGGACAGGGGACCGGGGAGCTGTTTTTT. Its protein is CASSPPGQGTGELFF.